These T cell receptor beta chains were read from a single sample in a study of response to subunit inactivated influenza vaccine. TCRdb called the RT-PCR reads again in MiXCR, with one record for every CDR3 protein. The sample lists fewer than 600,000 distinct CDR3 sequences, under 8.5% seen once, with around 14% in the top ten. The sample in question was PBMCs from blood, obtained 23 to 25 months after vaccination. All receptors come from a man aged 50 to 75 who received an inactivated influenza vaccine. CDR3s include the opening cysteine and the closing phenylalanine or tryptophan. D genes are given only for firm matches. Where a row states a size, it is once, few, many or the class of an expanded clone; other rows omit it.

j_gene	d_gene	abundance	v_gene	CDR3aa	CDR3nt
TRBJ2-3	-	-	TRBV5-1	CVSSFRSQFTDTQYF	TGCGTCAGCAGCTTCAGGTCACAGTTCACAGATACGCAGTATTTT
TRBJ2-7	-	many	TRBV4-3	CASSQEFFSYEQYF	TGCGCCAGCAGCCAGGAGTTTTTCTCCTACGAGCAGTACTTC
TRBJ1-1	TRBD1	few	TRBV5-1	CASSRGQESGGSEAFF	TGCGCCAGCAGCCGTGGACAGGAGTCCGGTGGATCTGAAGCTTTCTTT
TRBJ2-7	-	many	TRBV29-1	CSVDSGSGSEQYF	TGCAGCGTTGATTCGGGCTCAGGCTCCGAGCAGTACTTC
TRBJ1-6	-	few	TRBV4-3	CASSLRSTRPSSPLHF	TGCGCCAGCAGCCTCCGAAGTACTAGGCCCTCTTCACCCCTCCACTTT
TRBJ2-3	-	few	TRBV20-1	CSAAVQEHTQYF	TGCAGTGCCGCCGTCCAGGAGCATACGCAGTATTTT
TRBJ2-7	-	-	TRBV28	CASSPLSLVVYEQYF	TGTGCCAGCAGTCCGCTGAGTCTGGTGGTCTACGAGCAGTACTTC
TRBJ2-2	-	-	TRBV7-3	CASSPKGTLSLGGGTGELFF	TGTGCCAGCAGCCCTAAAGGGACCTTAAGTCTTGGGGGAGGCACCGGGGAGCTGTTTTTT
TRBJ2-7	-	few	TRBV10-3	CASSDNSYEQYF	TGTGCCAGCTCGGACAACTCCTACGAGCAGTACTTC
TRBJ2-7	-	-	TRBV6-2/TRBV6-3	CASSYHFQGSYEQYF	TGTGCCAGCAGTTACCATTTTCAAGGCTCCTACGAGCAGTACTTC
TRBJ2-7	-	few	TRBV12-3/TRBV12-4	CASREQGQQYF	TGTGCCAGCAGGGAACAGGGACAGCAGTACTTC
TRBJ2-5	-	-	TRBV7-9	CASSPTGVTQYF	TGTGCCAGCAGCCCCACCGGGGTAACCCAGTACTTC
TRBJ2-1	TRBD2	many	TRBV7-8	CASSLGASGTPLEQFF	TGTGCCAGCAGCTTAGGGGCTAGCGGGACCCCCTTGGAGCAGTTCTTC
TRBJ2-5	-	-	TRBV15	CATSRDLGLQETQYF	TGTGCCACCAGCAGAGATTTAGGTTTACAAGAGACCCAGTACTTC
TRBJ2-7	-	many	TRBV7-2	CASGFSTYEQYF	TGTGCCAGCGGCTTTTCAACCTACGAGCAGTACTTC
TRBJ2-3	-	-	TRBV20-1	CSAGLLADTQYF	TGCAGTGCGGGTCTGCTGGCAGATACGCAGTATTTT
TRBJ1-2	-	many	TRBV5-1	CASSSDNDYGYTF	TGCGCCAGCAGCTCGGACAACGACTATGGCTACACCTTC
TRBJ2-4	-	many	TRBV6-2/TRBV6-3	CASSYSKGFGQNIQYF	TGTGCCAGCAGTTACTCGAAGGGATTCGGCCAAAACATTCAGTACTTC
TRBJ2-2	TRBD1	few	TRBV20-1	CSASRDRGSSGELFF	TGCAGTGCCTCCCGGGACAGGGGAAGCTCCGGGGAGCTGTTTTTT
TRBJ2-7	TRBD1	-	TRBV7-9	CASSFSGTGDEQYF	TGTGCCAGCAGCTTCTCCGGGACAGGGGATGAGCAGTACTTC